The T cell receptor beta chain under discussion was sequenced for a study of T cell changes during pregnancy in multiple sclerosis. V dropped 4 bases and J dropped 4 bases, with 3 bases sitting between them. Germline V CDR1 and CDR2: SGHDT, YYEEEE. The CDR3 spans 11 residues. The table lists this clone with a count of one. Clones were sequenced by immunoSEQ multiplex PCR, and TCRdb holds only the in-frame ones, with some missing. The sample lists tens of thousands of clones, roughly 92% occurring once. Sequences were derived from peripheral blood, sampled in the second trimester of pregnancy. The chain combines TRBV5-6 with TRBJ2-1, with unresolved D. The receptor's source is a female donor with multiple sclerosis, enrolled in a pregnancy study. The CDR3 DNA reads TGTGCCAGCAGCGTATACAATGAGCAGTTCTTC. Residues: CASSVYNEQFF.